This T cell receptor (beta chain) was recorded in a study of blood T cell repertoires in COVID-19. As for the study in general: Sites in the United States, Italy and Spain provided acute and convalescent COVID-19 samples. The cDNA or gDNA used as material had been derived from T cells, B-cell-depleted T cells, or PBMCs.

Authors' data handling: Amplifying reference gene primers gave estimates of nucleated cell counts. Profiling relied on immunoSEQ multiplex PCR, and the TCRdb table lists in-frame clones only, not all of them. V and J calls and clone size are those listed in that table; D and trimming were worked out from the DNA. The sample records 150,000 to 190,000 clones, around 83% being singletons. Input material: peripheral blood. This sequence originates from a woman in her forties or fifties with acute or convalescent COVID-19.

The CDR3 region has the DNA TGTGCCAGCAGTACACAACCTCGGACAGGGAGATACGAGCAGTACTTC. Protein: CASSTQPRTGRYEQYF. The chain couples TRBV28 to TRBJ2-7; 8 bases line up with TRBD1. Germline CDR1 reads MDHEN; CDR2 reads SYDVKM. Germline trimming cut 5 bases from V and 4 bases from J; bases unmatched to any gene: 13. There are 16 residues in the CDR3. Looking up the rest from reference TRBV28 and TRBJ2-7 gives the full variable domain: DVKVTQSSRYLVKRTGEKVFLECVQDMDHENMFWYRQDPGLGLRLIYFSYDVKMKEKGDIPEGYSVSREKKERFSLILESASTNQTSMYLCASSTQPRTGRYEQYFGPGTRLTVT.